This T cell receptor beta chain came from a study of T cell repertoires in cytomegalovirus infection. Study as a whole: Signatures in public TCR beta sequences pointed to both CMV infection and matching HLA type. Study observations and caveats: Carriers of CMV plus the relevant HLA were identified by cumulative public TCR beta family frequency. Dominating the ex vivo response were HLA-C-restricted CMV-specific TCR beta clonotypes.

Germline CDR1 and CDR2: LNHDA and SQIVND (reference sequence). The CDR3 has 13 residues. Trimming cost V 5 bases and J 5 bases; bases outside gene matches: 6. With respect to this clonotype: Its specificity is not known.

Using its own MiXCR run on the reads, TCRdb lists one record per CDR3 protein. The sample lists 250,000 to 350,000 distinct CDR3 sequences; about a quarter were seen once. This receptor was taken from a human donor in good health (CMV status not recorded). Some clones in this sample may be carry-over from other donors' samples. The gene calls are TRBV19 and TRBJ2-7, with 7 bases fitting TRBD1. Sequences were obtained from PBMCs. For the CDR3, the DNA is TGTGCCAGTAGTGACAGGGCAGGCGACGAGCAGTACTTC. Encoded protein: CASSDRAGDEQYF.